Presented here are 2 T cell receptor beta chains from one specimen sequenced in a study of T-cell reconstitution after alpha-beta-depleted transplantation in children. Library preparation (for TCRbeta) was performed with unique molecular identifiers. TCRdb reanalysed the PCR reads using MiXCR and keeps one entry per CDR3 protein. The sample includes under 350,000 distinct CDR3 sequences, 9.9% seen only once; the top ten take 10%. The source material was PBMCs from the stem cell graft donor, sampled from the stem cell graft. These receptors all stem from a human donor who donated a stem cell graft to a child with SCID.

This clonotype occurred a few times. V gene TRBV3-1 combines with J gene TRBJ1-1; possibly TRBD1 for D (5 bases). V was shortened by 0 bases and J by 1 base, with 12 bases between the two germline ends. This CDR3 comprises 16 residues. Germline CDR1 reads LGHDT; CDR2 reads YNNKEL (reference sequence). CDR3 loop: CASSQDGEGTNTEAFF. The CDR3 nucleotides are TGTGCCAGCAGCCAAGATGGGGAAGGGACGAACACTGAAGCTTTCTTT.

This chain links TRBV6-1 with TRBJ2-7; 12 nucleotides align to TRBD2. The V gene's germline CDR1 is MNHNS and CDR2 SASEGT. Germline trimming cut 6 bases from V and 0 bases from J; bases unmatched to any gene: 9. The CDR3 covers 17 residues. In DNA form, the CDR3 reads TGTGCCAGCAGGACTAGCGGGGGTCTGGGGAGCTCCTACGAGCAGTACTTC. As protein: CASRTSGGLGSSYEQYF.